The 32 T cell receptor beta chains below all came from one sample that was sequenced in a study of blood T cells in healthy people across ages (dated by TCRdb to the mid-2010s). The protocol used for the library was 5' RACE. For sequencing, an Illumina HiSeq 2500 was employed. The second PCR ran for about 6 to 11 cycles and used a J-beta primer mix along with a sample-barcoded 5' primer. TCRdb trimmed public reads at Q25 via fastp, called clones via MiXCR and kept in-frame beta chains. Rows merge per CDR3 protein into single entries with the most common DNA and genes. This sample lists around 1,500,000 distinct CDR3 sequences; roughly 45% were detected once. 7.9% of the sample lies in the top ten. Sequenced material: blood. All receptors come from a woman in her late teens or twenties in good health.

V gene TRBV5-1 combines with J gene TRBJ2-1; 11 bases agree with TRBD2. Germline lookup yields CDR1 SGHRS and CDR2 YFSETQ. This CDR3 has 15 amino acids. Unmatched junction bases numbered 11, after V lost 5 bases and J lost 10 bases. CDR3 sequence reads: CASRRTSGSRGEQFF. For the CDR3, the DNA is TGCGCCAGCAGGCGGACTAGCGGGTCCCGAGGGGAGCAGTTCTTC. Based on the CDR3 plus reference TRBV5-1 and TRBJ2-1, the full variable domain is KAGVTQTPRYLIKTRGQQVTLSCSPISGHRSVSWYQQTPGQGLQFLFEYFSETQRNKGNFPGRFSGRQFSNSRSEMNVSTLELGDSALYLCASRRTSGSRGEQFFGPGTRLTVL.

CDR3 loop: CSATRAYGTSEGNIQYF. Here the CDR3 DNA reads TGCAGTGCTACCCGAGCCTACGGGACTAGCGAGGGGAACATTCAGTACTTC. The chain recombines TRBV20-1 with TRBJ2-4; 10 nucleotides match TRBD2. From germline, CDR1 is DFQATT and CDR2 SNEGSKA (reference sequence). Trimming at V came to 4 bases and at J to 7 bases, leaving 16 bases not matched to a gene. The CDR3 runs to 17 residues.

This rearrangement joins TRBV30 to TRBJ2-2; 9 nucleotides line up with TRBD2. CDR3 length: 15 amino acids. The V and J ends lost 4 bases and 1 base, in that order; junction bases with no gene match: 4. CDR1 and CDR2 (germline): GTSNPN, SVGIG (reference sequence). The chain's CDR3 is CAWNRGRENTGELFF. The CDR3 region has the DNA TGTGCCTGGAATCGCGGGAGGGAGAACACCGGGGAGCTGTTTTTT.

The CDR3 DNA sequence: TGTGCCAGCAGCCAAGGGGGCATTGGGGACGCCTACGAGCAGTACTTC. It is translated as CASSQGGIGDAYEQYF. The chain recombines TRBV3-1 with TRBJ2-7; D may match TRBD1 or TRBD2 (5 bases each). CDR3 size: 16 residues. Germline lookup yields CDR1 LGHDT and CDR2 YNNKEL (reference sequence). The V end was cut by 1 base, the J end by 2 bases, with 15 bases between.

The chain carries TRBV20-1 and TRBJ2-1; the D call may be TRBD1 or TRBD2 (7 bases each). V gave up 5 bases and J gave up 4 bases, with 24 bases separating them. From germline, CDR1 is DFQATT and CDR2 SNEGSKA (reference sequence). The CDR3 covers 17 residues. CDR3 amino acids: CSARDRDGLAAYNEQFF. CDR3 sequence (DNA): TGCAGTGCTCGCGACAGGGATGGGCTAGCGGCGTACAATGAGCAGTTCTTC.

This rearrangement joins TRBV7-2 to TRBJ1-2; 8 nucleotides match TRBD1. This CDR3 contains 15 residues. The ends lost 4 bases at V and 6 bases at J; junction bases unmatched: 10. The V gene's germline CDR1 is SGHTA and CDR2 FQGNSA. This CDR3 reads CASSSRTGRKDGYTF. CDR3 bases: TGTGCCAGCAGCTCCCGGACAGGGAGGAAGGATGGCTACACCTTC.

The V call is TRBV7-9, the J call TRBJ1-5; TRBD1 is a possible D gene (5 bases). Trimming left V 5 bases short and J 3 bases short, with 14 bases between. Germline V CDR1 and CDR2: SEHNR, FQNEAQ (reference sequence). The length of the CDR3 is 15 residues. The CDR3 bases are TGTGCCAGCAGCCAAGACGGGACCTCCAATCAGCCCCAGCATTTT. It yields the protein CASSQDGTSNQPQHF.

The chain links TRBV4-1 to TRBJ2-1; D possibly corresponds to TRBD1 (6 bases). V was shortened by 0 bases and J by 0 bases, with 9 bases between the two germline ends. The CDR3 loop spans 16 amino acids. Germline V gene data show CDR1 as MGHRA and CDR2 as YSYEKL. The chain's CDR3 is CASSQEQGGSYNEQFF. The CDR3 coding sequence is TGCGCCAGCAGCCAAGAGCAAGGGGGCTCCTACAATGAGCAGTTCTTC.

The rearrangement links TRBV14 to TRBJ2-4; 7 positions match TRBD1. Germline assignment: CDR1 SGHDN and CDR2 FVKESK. The CDR3 length is 17 residues. The ends lost 4 bases at V and 5 bases at J; junction bases unmatched: 14. This CDR3 is CASSPSPWDSQENIQYF. The CDR3 nucleotides are TGTGCCAGCAGCCCTTCCCCGTGGGACAGCCAAGAAAACATTCAGTACTTC.

In this sample, this clonotype turned up once. The chain carries TRBV14 and TRBJ2-1; 10 nucleotides line up with TRBD2. The closer fit of TRBJ2-7 to the DNA end suggests the J call may be wrong. The CDR3 spans 13 residues. Germline assignment: CDR1 SGHDN and CDR2 FVKESK. Here the CDR3 DNA reads TGTGCCAGCACCCCACTAGCGGGGAATGAGCAGTACTTC. This sequence encodes CASTPLAGNEQYF.

The rearrangement links TRBV12-3 or TRBV12-4 to TRBJ1-2; D is perhaps TRBD1 (6 bases). This CDR3 is built from 13 residues. V was clipped by 5 bases and J by 6 bases, with 13 bases between them. The CDR3 loop reads CASSPGTPHGYTF. The CDR3 bases are TGTGCCAGCAGTCCCGGGACACCGCATGGCTACACCTTC.

The chain recombines TRBV20-1 with TRBJ2-3; tentative D call: TRBD2 (6 bases). V lost 4 bases to trimming and J lost 4 bases, with 9 bases between them. The CDR3 extends over 12 amino acids. In germline, CDR1 is DFQATT, CDR2 SNEGSKA (reference sequence). The CDR3 protein is CSAIQRADTQYF. The CDR3 DNA follows: TGCAGTGCTATACAGCGGGCAGATACGCAGTATTTT.

Only a few counts were recorded for this clonotype. The V gene is TRBV9, the J gene TRBJ2-1; no reliable D call. The ends were cut back, 0 bases at V and 4 bases at J, with 11 bases in the middle. There are 15 residues in the CDR3. Germline CDR1 reads SGDLS; CDR2 reads YYNGEE. The CDR3 DNA reads TGTGCCAGCAGCGTAGGCAGCGTCTCATACAATGAGCAGTTCTTC. It yields the protein CASSVGSVSYNEQFF. The full variable domain, with the rest looked up from reference TRBV9 and TRBJ2-1, is DSGVTQTPKHLITATGQRVTLRCSPRSGDLSVYWYQQSLDQGLQFLIQYYNGEERAKGNILERFSAQQFPDLHSELNLSSLELGDSALYFCASSVGSVSYNEQFFGPGTRLTVL.

The rearrangement uses TRBV12-3 or TRBV12-4 and TRBJ1-2, with D hard to call. The CDR3 length is 14 residues. V was clipped by 4 bases and J by 4 bases, with 13 bases between them. In DNA, the CDR3 is TGTGCCAGCAGTTCTCGCCTGCGGGGCTATGGCTACACCTTC. It translates to CASSSRLRGYGYTF.

V and J are TRBV6-5 and TRBJ2-1; 9 bases line up with TRBD1. Germline CDR1 and CDR2: MNHEY and SVGAGI. V shed 0 bases, J shed 10 bases, and the junction held 10 bases outside the gene matches. CDR3 length equals 16 residues. CDR3 DNA sequence: TGTGCCAGCAGTTACTCGCAGGACAGGGGTCTATTAGAGCAGTTCTTC. Its protein product is CASSYSQDRGLLEQFF.

Details on this clonotype: At one boundary the junction diverges from the germline segment, which might be a read error. The chain links TRBV20-1 to TRBJ1-1; TRBD1 matches at 7 bases. The CDR3 has 15 amino acids. Looked up from germline, CDR1 is DFQATT and CDR2 is SNEGSKA (reference sequence). CDR3 residues: CSTRDAAGGDTEAFF. CDR3 sequence (DNA): TGCAGTACTAGAGATGCGGCAGGGGGGGACACTGAAGCTTTCTTT.

This clonotype has just one count. A junction end diverges from the germline sequence, so it may reflect a read error. The rearrangement uses TRBV5-5 and TRBJ1-2; D is undetermined. CDR3 length: 14 amino acids. Germline values: CDR1 SGHKS, CDR2 YYEKEE (reference sequence). CDR3 DNA: TGTGCCAGCAGCTTGGGACGGATTAACTATGACTACACCTTC. This codes for CASSLGRINYDYTF.

This clonotype was seen ten or more times. This rearrangement joins TRBV2 to TRBJ1-5; D is perhaps TRBD1 (6 bases). Between the trimmed V and J ends, which lost 6 bases and 0 bases, there was a span of 9 bases. The CDR3 runs 14 residues. CDR1 and CDR2 (germline): SNHLY, FYNNEI. CDR3 loop: CASSGQYSNQPQHF. As DNA, the CDR3 is TGTGCCAGCAGCGGACAGTATAGCAATCAGCCCCAGCATTTT.

This rearrangement joins TRBV7-2 to TRBJ2-3; maybe TRBD2 (6 bases). The length of the CDR3 is 19 residues. Per the germline V gene, CDR1 is SGHTA and CDR2 is FQGNSA. V was trimmed by 3 bases and J by 3 bases, leaving 25 bases between them. CDR3 nucleotide sequence: TGTGCCAGCAGCTTGCATTCGGGGGTTCGGACGAGAGTTACAGATACGCAGTATTTT. Encoded protein: CASSLHSGVRTRVTDTQYF.

Turning to this clonotype: This clone may be a read error of a much larger clone one base away. The V and J genes are TRBV11-2 and TRBJ2-7; D perhaps matches TRBD2 (5 bases). The CDR3 has 12 amino acids. CDR1 and CDR2 (germline): SGHAT, FQNNGV. CDR3 nucleotide sequence: TGTGCCAGCAGTTCTAGCTTCTACGGGCAGTACTTC. Translating gives CASSSSFYGQYF.

The chain is built from TRBV7-2 and TRBJ2-7; TRBD1 agrees at 9 bases. Germline CDR1 is SGHTA and CDR2 is FQGNSA. Germline trimming cut 4 bases from V and 7 bases from J; bases unmatched to any gene: 5. The CDR3 contains 13 residues. The CDR3 reads CASSWDRAREQYF. CDR3 nucleotide sequence: TGTGCCAGCAGCTGGGACAGGGCACGGGAGCAGTACTTC.

This chain joins TRBV12-3 or TRBV12-4 and TRBJ2-3; D is possibly TRBD2 (6 bases). The length of the CDR3 is 16 residues. V lost 6 bases and J lost 1, with 17 bases in between. This chain's CDR3 is CASSPPGGSGTDTQYF. The CDR3 DNA is TGTGCCAGCAGCCCCCCCGGGGGTAGCGGCACAGATACGCAGTATTTT.

The chain links TRBV20-1 to TRBJ2-3, with 11 bases identical to TRBD1. CDR3 size: 19 residues. Germline CDR1 and CDR2: DFQATT and SNEGSKA (reference sequence). J gave up 9 bases and V 0 bases, and 20 bases lay outside the gene matches. In DNA form, the CDR3 reads TGCAGTGCTAGAGAAGGGACAGGGGGGTTCAGCGGGGCCTATGGGACGCAGTATTTT. This sequence encodes CSAREGTGGFSGAYGTQYF.

The chain couples TRBV6-2 or TRBV6-3 to TRBJ2-1; D perhaps matches TRBD2 (6 bases). With 5 bases removed from V and 8 bases from J, the gap between germline ends came to 19 bases. Germline CDR1 is MNHEY and CDR2 is SVGEGT. The CDR3 contains 15 residues. In DNA form, the CDR3 reads TGTGCCAGCAGTGCCCCCCGGACTACGGACGATGAGCAGTTCTTC. This codes for CASSAPRTTDDEQFF.

This clonotype occurred a few times. The chain carries TRBV20-1 and TRBJ2-2, with unresolved D. This CDR3 is 15 amino acids long. V lost 5 bases and J 1 base, leaving 14 bases between the germline ends. Germline CDR1 DFQATT, CDR2 SNEGSKA (reference sequence). CDR3 residues: CSAPLGRQNTGELFF. The CDR3 DNA is TGCAGTGCTCCCCTTGGGCGGCAGAACACCGGGGAGCTGTTTTTT.

Of note for this clonotype: A much larger clone lies one base from this, so it may be a read error. The chain combines TRBV7-9 with TRBJ1-5, with no clear D. Germline V gene data show CDR1 as SEHNR and CDR2 as FQNEAQ (reference sequence). The CDR3 is 12 amino acids. The DNA for the CDR3 is TGTTCCAGCAGCTTATATCTGGGGCCCCAGCATTTT. This sequence encodes CSSSLYLGPQHF.

The rearrangement uses TRBV12-3 or TRBV12-4 and TRBJ2-1; 7 nucleotides match TRBD2. The V segment lost 3 bases and the J segment 10 bases; nucleotides outside the gene matches: 15. This CDR3 spans 16 amino acids. The CDR3 DNA sequence: TGTGCCAGCAGTTTTGGGCTAGCGGACTTCCCGCTCGAGCAGTTCTTC. This codes for CASSFGLADFPLEQFF.

The chain recombines TRBV2 with TRBJ1-2, with D possibly being TRBD1 (5 bases). The germline V and J ends were trimmed by 3 bases and 7 bases, with 15 bases remaining between them. The CDR3 loop spans 14 amino acids. Germline CDR1 is SNHLY and CDR2 is FYNNEI. Here the CDR3 reads CASSDGGQGIGYTF. The CDR3, as DNA: TGTGCCAGCAGTGACGGTGGGCAGGGAATTGGCTACACCTTC.

The chain links TRBV5-6 to TRBJ2-1; D remains ambiguous. The V gene lost 1 base and the J gene lost 9 bases, with 8 bases spanning the gap. This CDR3 contains 12 residues. Germline V lookup: CDR1 SGHDT, CDR2 YYEEEE. CDR3 bases: TGTGCCAGCAGCTTGCTTTTCGCTGAGCAGTTCTTC. As protein: CASSLLFAEQFF.

The chain has TRBV7-2 and TRBJ2-1, with D perhaps TRBD1 or TRBD2 (5 bases each). The germline gives CDR1 SGHTA, CDR2 FQGNSA. The CDR3 runs 15 residues. V was pared by 5 bases and J by 4 bases, with 15 bases between. The CDR3, as DNA: TGTGCCAGCAGCCCAAAGGGACCGCCGTACAATGAGCAGTTCTTC. Encoded protein: CASSPKGPPYNEQFF.

J is TRBJ1-2 and V is TRBV25-1; TRBD1 matches 8 bases. Per the germline V gene, CDR1 is MGHDK and CDR2 is SYGVNS. The V and J ends lost 3 bases and 5 bases, in that order; junction bases with no gene match: 8. The CDR3 length is 15 residues. CDR3: CASSDLTGGNYGYTF. The CDR3 nucleotides read TGTGCCAGCAGTGACTTAACAGGGGGGAATTATGGCTACACCTTC.

This clonotype was counted only a few times. The gene calls are TRBV3-1 and TRBJ2-7, with TRBD2 as a possible D gene (5 bases). CDR3 length equals 15 residues. Germline-derived CDR1 and CDR2 are LGHDT and YNNKEL (reference sequence). V was cut by 0 bases and J by 4 bases, with 13 bases left in between. The CDR3 DNA reads as TGTGCCAGCAGCCAAGAACCCCGGGGAACTTACGAGCAGTACTTC. The encoded protein is CASSQEPRGTYEQYF.